This T cell receptor beta chain was documented in a study of blood T cell repertoires in COVID-19. In the study overall: Acute and convalescent COVID-19 samples came from the United States, Italy and Spain.

Germline-derived CDR1 and CDR2 are SNHLY and FYNNEI. This CDR3 is 15 amino acids long. V lost 5 bases and J lost 0, with 11 bases in between. The participants were between about 18 and 90 years old and came from some 23 US areas. Original analysis: Counts of nucleated cells, estimated from reference gene primer amplification, were obtained. Assay: immunoSEQ multiplex PCR; the TCRdb copy retains only in-frame clones and omits some. The DNA gave D and trimming, while V, J and clone size come from that table. Among about 270,000 clones listed, about nine tenths were seen once. The chain combines TRBV2 with TRBJ1-3; D may be TRBD1 (5 bases). Source material: PBMCs or T cells enriched from blood (not recorded which). This receptor was taken from a woman between 40 and 55 years old with acute COVID-19. CDR3 bases: TGTGCCAGCAGTATAGGGGCAGCCTCTGGAAACACCATATATTTT. Its translation is CASSIGAASGNTIYF.